This T cell receptor (beta chain) comes out of a study of T cells in Graves' hyperthyroidism and ophthalmopathy. The V and J ends lost 4 bases and 7 bases respectively, with 14 bases between them. This CDR3 is 13 amino acids long. Germline CDR1 is MNHEY and CDR2 is SVGAGI. RNA transcripts gave rise to amplified TCR beta CDR3 regions. TCR CDR3 regions were first amplified by RT-PCR with HTBI primers. TCRdb reprocessed the multiplex PCR reads with MiXCR, giving one entry per CDR3 protein. The repertoire holds approximately 500,000 distinct CDR3 sequences, with about 45% as singletons. Orbital computed tomography and thyroid ultrasound, together with serum TRAb and thyroxine and clinical symptoms, were used for diagnoses. This clonotype was recorded many times.

This clonotype was obtained from a woman between 18 and 29 years old with Graves' hyperthyroidism. This chain joins TRBV6-5 and TRBJ2-7; tentative D call: TRBD1 (5 bases). Sequencing used peripheral blood or thyroid tissue (not recorded which). The CDR3 DNA is TGTGCCAGCAGTTCCAGGGATGTTGGGGAGCAGTACTTC. It translates to CASSSRDVGEQYF.